This T cell receptor beta chain was recorded in a study of regulatory T cells in long-lasting Graves disease. Construction of the TCR beta libraries employed iRepertoire HTBI primers in conjunction with Arm-PCR of CDR3 regions. TCRdb recomputed calls from the multiplex PCR reads with MiXCR, one row per CDR3 protein. The table has hundreds of thousands of distinct CDR3 sequences, about 16% seen once. This clonotype was observed a few times. Its antigen is still unknown. Germline assignment: CDR1 KGHSH and CDR2 LQKENI. Deletions cut 2 bases from V and 4 bases from J, with 9 bases between. The CDR3 has 14 amino acids. Time point here: newly diagnosed GD, antithyroid drugs for less than 3 months. PBMC-extracted RNA yielded the TCR library. It was American Thyroid Association guidelines that determined Graves' disease diagnosis. Whole-study findings and limits: What was studied was peripheral blood only, and not thyroid tissue. Persistent Graves' patients showed less TCR diversity than newly diagnosed patients showed.

The same specimen was also included in a second study, on T cells in Graves' hyperthyroidism and ophthalmopathy. That publication notes: The primer set for the first-round RT-PCR of the TCR CDR3 was HTBI.

This chain uses TRBV18 with TRBJ1-3; the D is unclear. The sample was peripheral blood mononuclear cells (PBMCs), taken at new diagnosis, from a patient treated with antithyroid drugs. This TCR came from a woman aged 30 to 39 with Graves disease. The chain's CDR3 is CASSPTTIGNTIYF. The CDR3 DNA is TGTGCCAGCTCACCAACGACAATAGGAAACACCATATATTTT.